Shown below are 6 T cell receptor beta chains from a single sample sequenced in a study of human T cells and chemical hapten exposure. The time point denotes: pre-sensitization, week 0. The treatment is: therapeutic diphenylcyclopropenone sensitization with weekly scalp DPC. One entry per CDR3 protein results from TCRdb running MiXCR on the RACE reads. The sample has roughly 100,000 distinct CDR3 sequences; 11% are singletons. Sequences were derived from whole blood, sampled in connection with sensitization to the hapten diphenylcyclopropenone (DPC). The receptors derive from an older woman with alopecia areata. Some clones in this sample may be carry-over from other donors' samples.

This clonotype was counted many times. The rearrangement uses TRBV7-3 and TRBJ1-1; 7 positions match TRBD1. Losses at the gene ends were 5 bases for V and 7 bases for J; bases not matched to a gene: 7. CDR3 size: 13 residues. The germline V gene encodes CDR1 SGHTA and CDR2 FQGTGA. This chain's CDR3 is CASSRTGADEAFF. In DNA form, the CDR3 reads TGTGCCAGCAGCAGAACAGGGGCTGATGAAGCTTTCTTT.

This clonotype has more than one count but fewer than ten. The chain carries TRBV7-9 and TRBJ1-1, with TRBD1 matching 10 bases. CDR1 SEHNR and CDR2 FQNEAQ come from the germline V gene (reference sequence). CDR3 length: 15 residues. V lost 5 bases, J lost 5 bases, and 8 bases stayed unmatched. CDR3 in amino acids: CASSPPDRGGTEAFF. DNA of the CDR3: TGTGCCAGCAGCCCTCCGGACAGGGGGGGGACTGAAGCTTTCTTT.

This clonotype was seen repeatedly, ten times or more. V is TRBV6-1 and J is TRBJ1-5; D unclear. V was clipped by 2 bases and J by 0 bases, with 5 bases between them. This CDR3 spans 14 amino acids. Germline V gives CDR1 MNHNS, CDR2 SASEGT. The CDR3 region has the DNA TGTGCCAGCAGTGAAAGGGATAGCAATCAGCCCCAGCATTTT. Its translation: CASSERDSNQPQHF.

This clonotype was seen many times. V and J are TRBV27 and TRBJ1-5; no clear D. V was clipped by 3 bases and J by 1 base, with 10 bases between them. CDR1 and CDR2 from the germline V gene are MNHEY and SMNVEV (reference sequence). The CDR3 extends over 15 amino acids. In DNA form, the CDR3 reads TGTGCCAGCAGTTTCGAGAGGGCGAGCAATCAGCCCCAGCATTTT. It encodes CASSFERASNQPQHF.

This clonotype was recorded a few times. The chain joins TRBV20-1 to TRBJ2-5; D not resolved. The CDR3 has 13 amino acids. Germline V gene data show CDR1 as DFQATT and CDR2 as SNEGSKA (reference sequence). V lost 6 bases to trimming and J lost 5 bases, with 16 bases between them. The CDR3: CSAVFPGMETQYF. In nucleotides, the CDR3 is TGCAGTGCCGTGTTCCCGGGTATGGAGACCCAGTACTTC.

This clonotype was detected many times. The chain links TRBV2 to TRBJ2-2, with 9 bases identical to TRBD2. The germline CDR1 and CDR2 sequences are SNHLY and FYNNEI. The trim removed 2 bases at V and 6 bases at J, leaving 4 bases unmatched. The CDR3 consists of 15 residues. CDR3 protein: CASSEFSGGSGELFF. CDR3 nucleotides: TGTGCCAGCAGTGAATTTAGCGGGGGATCCGGGGAGCTGTTTTTT.